This TCR beta chain was captured in a study of CD8 T cells in Susac syndrome. This CDR3 contains 14 residues. V gave up 1 base and J gave up 6 bases, with 10 bases separating them. Reverse transcription used 0.5 to 1 ug RNA and random hexamers. Each CDR3 protein is one row after TCRdb ran MiXCR on the immunoSEQ multiplex PCR reads. This sample yields 130,000 or so distinct CDR3 sequences, of which roughly 76% are seen a single time; around 0.5% belongs to the top ten. The origin of this receptor is a human donor with multiple sclerosis. This sequence joins TRBV12-3 or TRBV12-4 and TRBJ2-1; no firm D call. The sequenced sample was CD8+ T cells from PBMCs. The CDR3 spells CASSLGGPRNEQFF. CDR3 in DNA: TGTGCCAGCAGTTTAGGTGGACCTCGCAATGAGCAGTTCTTC.